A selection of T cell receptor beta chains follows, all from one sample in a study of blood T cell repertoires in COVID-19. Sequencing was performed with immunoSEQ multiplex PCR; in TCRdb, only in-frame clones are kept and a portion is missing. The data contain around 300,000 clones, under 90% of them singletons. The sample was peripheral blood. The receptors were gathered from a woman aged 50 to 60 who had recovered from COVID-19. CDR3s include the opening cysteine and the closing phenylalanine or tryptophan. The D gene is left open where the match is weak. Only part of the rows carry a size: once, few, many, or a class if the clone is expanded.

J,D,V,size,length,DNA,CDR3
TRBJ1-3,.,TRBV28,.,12,TGTGCCAGCAGGAGCTCTGGAAACACCATATATTTT,CASRSSGNTIYF
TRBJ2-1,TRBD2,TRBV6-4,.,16,TGTGCCAGCAGTGAGTTCGGCGGGAGCTCCTACAATGAGCAGTTCTTC,CASSEFGGSSYNEQFF
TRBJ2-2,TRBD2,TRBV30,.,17,TGTGCCTGGACCGGCCTAGCGGGGTCAACGGGCACCGGGGAGCTGTTTTTT,CAWTGLAGSTGTGELFF
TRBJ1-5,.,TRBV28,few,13,TGTGCCAGCAGTTTATTCGACCAACAGGCCCAGCATTTT,CASSLFDQQAQHF
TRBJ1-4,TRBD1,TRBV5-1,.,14,TGCGCCAGCAGCTGGGACAGTACAAGGGAAAAACTGTTTTTT,CASSWDSTREKLFF
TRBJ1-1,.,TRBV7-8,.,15,TGTGCCAGCAGCTTAGCCTCAGGAGGAGGCACTGAAGCTTTCTTT,CASSLASGGGTEAFF
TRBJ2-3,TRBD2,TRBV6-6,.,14,TGTGCCAGCGTAGCGGGGGGGCCGACAGATACGCAGTATTTT,CASVAGGPTDTQYF
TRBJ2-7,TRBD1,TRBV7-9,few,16,TGTGCCAGCAGCTTAAGTCAAGGTCAGGGGGCCCACGAGCAGTACTTC,CASSLSQGQGAHEQYF
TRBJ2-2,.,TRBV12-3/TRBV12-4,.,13,TGTGCCAGCAGTTTTACTGCGAACGGGGAGCTGTTTTTT,CASSFTANGELFF
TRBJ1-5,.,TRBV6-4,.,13,TGTGCCAGCGCGGCGAATAGCAATCAGCCCCAGCATTTT,CASAANSNQPQHF
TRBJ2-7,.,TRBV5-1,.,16,TGCGCCAGCAGCTTCGGATACCTAGGGGGGGCCTACGAGCAGTACTTC,CASSFGYLGGAYEQYF
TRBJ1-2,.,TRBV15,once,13,TGTGCCACCAGCAGGAAGACAGGCTATGGCTACACCTTC,CATSRKTGYGYTF
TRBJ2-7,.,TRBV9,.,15,TGTGCCAGCAGCGTAGGAGGAGGGGGGGCCTACGAGCAGTACTTC,CASSVGGGGAYEQYF
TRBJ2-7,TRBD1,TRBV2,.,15,TGTGCCAGCAGTGGTCCGGGACAGGGGGCCCACGAGCAGTACTTC,CASSGPGQGAHEQYF
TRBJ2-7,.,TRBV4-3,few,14,TGCGCCAGCAGCCAAGCGCAGGGATGGTACGAGCAGTACTTC,CASSQAQGWYEQYF
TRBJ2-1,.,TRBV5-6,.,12,TGTGCCAGCAGTAGGGGGTACAATGAGCAGTTCTTC,CASSRGYNEQFF
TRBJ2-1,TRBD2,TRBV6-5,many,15,TGTGCCAGCAGGATCGAGAGCGGGGGGGTGAATGAGCAGTTCTTC,CASRIESGGVNEQFF
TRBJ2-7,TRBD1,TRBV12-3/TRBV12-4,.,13,TGTGCCAGCAGTGGGACAGGGACCTACGAGCAGTACTTC,CASSGTGTYEQYF
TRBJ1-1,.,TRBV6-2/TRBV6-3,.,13,TGTGCCAGCAGTTACTTCCAGGGGCTAGGAGCTTTCTTT,CASSYFQGLGAFF
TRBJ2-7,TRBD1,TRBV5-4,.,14,TGTGCCAGCAGCAGGGGACAGGCGCCGGGGGAGCAGTACTTC,CASSRGQAPGEQYF
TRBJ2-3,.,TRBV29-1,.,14,TGCAGCGTTGGGTTGCGGCTAAGCACAGATACGCAGTATTTT,CSVGLRLSTDTQYF
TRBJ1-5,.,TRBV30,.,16,TGTGCCTGGAGTGGGGGGCAGATAGTAGGCAATCAGCCCCAGCATTTT,CAWSGGQIVGNQPQHF
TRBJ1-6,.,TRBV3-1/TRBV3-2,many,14,TGTGCCAGCAGCTACGGGACTGGCGGTTCACCCCTCCACTTT,CASSYGTGGSPLHF
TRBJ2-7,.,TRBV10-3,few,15,TGTGCCATACTGGAGGGGCTAGCTGTCTCCTACGAGCAGTACTTC,CAILEGLAVSYEQYF
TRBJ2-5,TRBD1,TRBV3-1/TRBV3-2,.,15,TGTGCCAGCAGCCAAGGTGGGACAGTTCAAGAGACCCAGTACTTC,CASSQGGTVQETQYF
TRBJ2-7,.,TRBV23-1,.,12,TGCGCCTGGGAGCCCGGGGAGTACGAGCAGTACTTC,CAWEPGEYEQYF
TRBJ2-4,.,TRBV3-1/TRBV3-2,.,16,TGTGCCAGCAGCCAGCTGGACTACTTAGCCAAAAACATTCAGTACTTC,CASSQLDYLAKNIQYF
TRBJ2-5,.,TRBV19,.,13,TGTGCCAGTAGTATGGTAGGGGTGGAGACCCAGTACTTC,CASSMVGVETQYF
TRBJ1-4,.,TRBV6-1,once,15,TGTGCCAGCAGGCTCGGAGGCAGCACATATGAAAAACTGTTTTTT,CASRLGGSTYEKLFF
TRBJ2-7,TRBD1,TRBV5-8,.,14,TGTGCCAGCAGCTTCGGGCAGGGGGCATCCGAGCAGTACTTC,CASSFGQGASEQYF
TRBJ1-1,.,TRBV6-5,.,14,TGTGCCAGCAGTTACTCAGGGGTGAACACTGAAGCTTTCTTT,CASSYSGVNTEAFF
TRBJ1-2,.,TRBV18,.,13,TGTGCCAGCTCACCCAGGGATTACGATGGCTACACCTTC,CASSPRDYDGYTF
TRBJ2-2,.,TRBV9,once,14,TGTGCCAGCAGTCTTTATCCGGGGACCGGGGAGCTGTTTTTT,CASSLYPGTGELFF
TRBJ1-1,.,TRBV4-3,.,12,TGCGCCAGCAGCCAAGATCGGTATGAAGCTTTCTTT,CASSQDRYEAFF
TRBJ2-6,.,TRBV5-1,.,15,TGCGCCAGCAGCGGCAGGGACTCTGGGGCCAACGTCCTGACTTTC,CASSGRDSGANVLTF
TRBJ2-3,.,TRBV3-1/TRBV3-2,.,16,TGTGCCAGCAGTCCACGACCTGGTCCTACGGGAGATACGCAGTATTTT,CASSPRPGPTGDTQYF
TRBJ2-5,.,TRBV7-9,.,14,TGTGCCAGCAGCGGAAGGGGCCAGCAAGAGACCCAGTACTTC,CASSGRGQQETQYF
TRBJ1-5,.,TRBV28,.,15,TGTGCCAGCAGTTTACCTTCGGGGGTCAATCAGCCCCAGCATTTT,CASSLPSGVNQPQHF
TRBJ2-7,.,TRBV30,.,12,TGTGCCTGGAGCCTAGCGTTCTACGAGCAGTACTTC,CAWSLAFYEQYF
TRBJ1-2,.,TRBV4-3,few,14,TGCGCCAGCAGCCAAGATGGGGGCAGGGGAGGCTACACCTTC,CASSQDGGRGGYTF
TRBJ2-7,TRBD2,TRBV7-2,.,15,TGTGCCAGCAGCTTAAGTAGCGGGAGTAAGGACGAGCAGTACTTC,CASSLSSGSKDEQYF
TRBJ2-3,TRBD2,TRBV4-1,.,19,TGCGCCAGCAGCCAATCCCCCGGGCTAGCGGGGGGGGCCACAGATACGCAGTATTTT,CASSQSPGLAGGATDTQYF
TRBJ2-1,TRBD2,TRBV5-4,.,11,TGTACCAGCGGGCGGGAGAATGAGCAGTTCTTC,CTSGRENEQFF
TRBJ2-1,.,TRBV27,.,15,TGTGCCAGCAGTTTAGCGGGGATGGGGTACAATGAGCAGTTCTTC,CASSLAGMGYNEQFF
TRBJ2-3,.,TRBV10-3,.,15,TGTGCCATCAGTGACTCGGGACGGTTGAGGGGAGGGCAGTATTTT,CAISDSGRLRGGQYF
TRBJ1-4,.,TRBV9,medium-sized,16,TGTGCCAGCAGCTTGAGCTGGGCCCCTTCTAATGAAAAACTGTTTTTT,CASSLSWAPSNEKLFF
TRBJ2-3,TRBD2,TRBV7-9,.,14,TGTGCCAGCACCCGGGAGGGGAGCACAGATACGCAGTATTTT,CASTREGSTDTQYF
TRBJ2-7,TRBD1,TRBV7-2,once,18,TGTGCCAGCAGCGCAGAGACAGGGGGGGGCTGGCGCGTATACGAGCAGTACTTC,CASSAETGGGWRVYEQYF
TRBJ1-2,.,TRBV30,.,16,TGTGCCTGGGGTCCCCCCAACTCTCCCCCGCCCTATGGCTACACCTTC,CAWGPPNSPPPYGYTF
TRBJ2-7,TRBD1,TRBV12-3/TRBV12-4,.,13,TGTGCCAGCAGGAGGACAGGGGACCACGAGCAGTACTTC,CASRRTGDHEQYF
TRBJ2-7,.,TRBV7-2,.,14,TGTGCCAGCAGCTTCTCAGATGACTCTGGGGAGCAGTACTTC,CASSFSDDSGEQYF
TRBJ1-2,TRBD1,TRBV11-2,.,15,TGTGCCAGCAGCCCGCGACAGGGGGCGAACTATGGCTACACCTTC,CASSPRQGANYGYTF
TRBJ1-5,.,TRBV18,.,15,TGTGCCAGCTCACCAGAACGTACCGGGGGTCAGCCCCAGCATTTT,CASSPERTGGQPQHF
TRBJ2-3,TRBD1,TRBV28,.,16,TGTGCCAGCAGCCCGGACAGGGCGAGCCGCACAGATACGCAGTATTTT,CASSPDRASRTDTQYF